This T cell receptor beta chain is drawn from a study of cytomegalovirus exposure and HLA in healthy donors. Study-wide results and limits: High specificity and sensitivity for cytomegalovirus status were reported for the classifier. Earlier findings revealed that most TCR beta V segments proved productive either about 87% or about 30% of the time.

PCR used 60 Vbeta primers and 13 Jbeta primers. TCRdb's copy holds only in-frame clones and misses some; the assay was immunoSEQ multiplex PCR. The table shows about 130,000 clones, with 60% to 85% occurring only once. Per the germline V gene, CDR1 is MNHEY and CDR2 is SMNVEV (reference sequence). V was cut by 8 bases and J by 0 bases, with 8 bases left in between. The CDR3 loop spans 12 amino acids. This clone was seen only a few times. The antigen is unknown. The source is a female donor in good health and CMV-seronegative. This chain joins TRBV27 and TRBJ2-7; D not certain. Sequenced sample: PBMCs. The DNA of the CDR3 is TGTGCCAGCTACTCAAGCTCCTACGAGCAGTACTTC. This translates into CASYSSSYEQYF.